Below are 29 T cell receptor beta chains sequenced from a single sample in a study of blood T cell repertoires in COVID-19. TCRdb keeps only in-frame clones here, not all; method: immunoSEQ multiplex PCR. The data contain approximately 670,000 clones, about 90% of them seen just once; the ten biggest clones take up 0.2% to 0.3%. The material sequenced was peripheral blood. These receptors were collected from a woman aged 18-29 years with acute or convalescent COVID-19.

CDR3 DNA: TGTGCCTGGAGTGAAGGCGGGTCTAGCACAGATACGCAGTATTTT. This sequence encodes CAWSEGGSSTDTQYF. The chain couples TRBV30 to TRBJ2-3; D might be TRBD2 (5 bases). The V and J ends lost 1 base and 0 bases respectively, with 11 bases between them. CDR1 is GTSNPN, CDR2 SVGIG, per germline (reference sequence). The CDR3 sequence is 15 residues long.

This rearrangement joins TRBV7-4 to TRBJ1-5; no clear D gene. Trimming shortened V by 4 bases and J by 7 bases, and 14 bases separated the two germline ends. The CDR3 contains 14 residues. In germline, CDR1 is SGHVT, CDR2 SQSDAQ. In DNA form, the CDR3 reads TGTGCCAGCAGCTCGATAGCGGGGTGGCAGCCCCAGCATTTT. Protein sequence: CASSSIAGWQPQHF.

V is TRBV5-1 and J is TRBJ2-5; D unclear. This CDR3 contains 12 residues. V lost 1 base to trimming and J lost 3 bases, with 4 bases between them. Germline V gene lookup returns CDR1 SGHRS and CDR2 YFSETQ. Written as DNA, the CDR3 is TGCGCCAGCAGCTTGAGCGAAGAGACCCAGTACTTC. It codes for CASSLSEETQYF.

This chain uses TRBV21-1 with TRBJ2-7; the DNA was not compared with TRBD1, the D call given in the table. TRBV21-1 is given as a pseudogene. This CDR3 comprises 16 residues. This CDR3 reads CASSKPSRVEAYEQYF. The CDR3 DNA reads as TGTGCCAGCAGCAAACCGAGCAGGGTCGAGGCCTACGAGCAGTACTTC.

The V and J genes are TRBV9 and TRBJ2-1; D is perhaps TRBD2 (7 bases). Germline V CDR1 and CDR2: SGDLS, YYNGEE. The CDR3 is 16 residues long. The V end was cut by 3 bases, the J end by 4 bases, with 17 bases between. CDR3 residues: CASSERGGSEYNEQFF. The CDR3 DNA reads as TGTGCCAGCAGCGAGAGGGGGGGATCGGAATACAATGAGCAGTTCTTC.

The J gene is TRBJ2-2, the V gene TRBV9; possibly TRBD1 for D (5 bases). Trimming removed 3 bases at V and 1 base at J, with 10 bases between. There are 15 residues in the CDR3. Per the germline V gene, CDR1 is SGDLS and CDR2 is YYNGEE. The CDR3 region is CASSGPDRNTGELFF. CDR3 coding DNA: TGTGCCAGCAGCGGACCCGACAGGAACACCGGGGAGCTGTTTTTT.

This clone was seen only once. V gene TRBV5-1 combines with J gene TRBJ2-3, with a tentative D call TRBD2 (6 bases). CDR1 is SGHRS, CDR2 YFSETQ, per germline. V lost 4 bases to trimming and J lost 6 bases, with 12 bases between them. CDR3 length: 13 residues. In DNA form, the CDR3 reads TGCGCCAGCAGCGAAGTACGGGGGGATACGCAGTATTTT. Protein: CASSEVRGDTQYF.

This clone came up once. This chain uses TRBV7-9 with TRBJ1-4; no firm D call. CDR3 length equals 17 residues. CDR1 and CDR2 from the germline V gene are SEHNR and FQNEAQ (reference sequence). With 5 bases removed from V and 3 bases from J, the gap between germline ends came to 19 bases. The CDR3 bases are TGTGCCAGCAGCGCCGACGCCATCCCTAGCTCTAATGAAAAACTGTTTTTT. Its protein product is CASSADAIPSSNEKLFF.

This clone came up a few times. This sequence joins TRBV28 and TRBJ1-1; the match to TRBD1 covers 7 bases. From germline, CDR1 is MDHEN and CDR2 SYDVKM. The ends lost 6 bases at V and 1 base at J; junction bases unmatched: 11. The CDR3 extends over 16 amino acids. Here the CDR3 reads CASSLPTGAGNTEAFF. The CDR3 bases are TGTGCCAGCAGCCTTCCAACAGGGGCTGGGAACACTGAAGCTTTCTTT.

The chain combines TRBV24-1 with TRBJ2-1; TRBD2 matches 12 bases. J gave up 7 bases and V 3 bases, and 3 bases lay outside the gene matches. CDR1 and CDR2 (germline): KGHDR, SFDVKD. The CDR3 contains 15 residues. The CDR3 spells CATSDTSGGLNEQFF. In DNA, the CDR3 is TGTGCCACCAGTGATACTAGCGGGGGGCTTAATGAGCAGTTCTTC.

The V call is TRBV21-1, the J call TRBJ2-3; the table's D call, TRBD1, was not checked against the DNA. TRBV21-1 is assigned pseudogene status. The CDR3 length is 16 residues. CDR3 nucleotides: TGTGCCAGCAAAGGGATTCGACAGAAAAGTACAGATACGCAGTATTTT. Translated: CASKGIRQKSTDTQYF.

The chain uses TRBV24-1 and TRBJ1-2; TRBD1 might be the D (5 bases). V was trimmed by 3 bases and J by 3 bases, leaving 7 bases between them. Germline lookup yields CDR1 KGHDR and CDR2 SFDVKD. CDR3 length equals 13 residues. The DNA for the CDR3 is TGTGCCACCAGTGATAACAGGTACTATGGCTACACCTTC. Protein sequence: CATSDNRYYGYTF.

This chain joins TRBV6-2 or TRBV6-3 and TRBJ2-1, with TRBD2 matching over 11 bases. V trimming: 0 bases; J trimming: 4 bases; junction bases outside the gene matches: 2. The CDR3 is 16 residues long. Per germline, CDR1 MNHEY and CDR2 SVGEGT. The CDR3 region is CASSYSGTSGYNEQFF. The CDR3 DNA sequence: TGTGCCAGCAGTTACTCGGGGACTAGCGGATACAATGAGCAGTTCTTC.

J is TRBJ2-5 and V is TRBV5-6, with TRBD2 matching 7 bases. V lost 2 bases and J lost 3; bases outside the gene matches: 7. Germline V lookup: CDR1 SGHDT, CDR2 YYEEEE. The CDR3 loop spans 15 amino acids. The CDR3 loop is CASSFYQGGKETQYF. For the CDR3, the DNA is TGTGCCAGCAGCTTTTATCAGGGAGGGAAAGAGACCCAGTACTTC.

With regard to this clone: Other DNA sequences in this specimen translate into the identical CDR3. The chain carries TRBV9 and TRBJ1-2; D unresolved. CDR1 SGDLS and CDR2 YYNGEE come from the germline V gene. The ends were cut back, 0 bases at V and 0 bases at J, with 6 bases in the middle. The CDR3 runs 14 residues. CDR3 DNA sequence: TGTGCCAGCAGCGTAGGGCAGACTAACTATGGCTACACCTTC. Its translation is CASSVGQTNYGYTF. The variable domain in full, completed from reference TRBV9 and TRBJ1-2, reads DSGVTQTPKHLITATGQRVTLRCSPRSGDLSVYWYQQSLDQGLQFLIQYYNGEERAKGNILERFSAQQFPDLHSELNLSSLELGDSALYFCASSVGQTNYGYTFGSGTRLTVV.

This clone was counted only a few times. This chain joins TRBV9 and TRBJ2-7, with TRBD1 matching 8 bases. The length of the CDR3 is 14 residues. V lost 4 bases and J lost 3; bases outside the gene matches: 6. Germline CDR1 reads SGDLS; CDR2 reads YYNGEE. The CDR3 DNA sequence: TGTGCCAGCAGCCTGGGGACAGGACGCTACGAGCAGTACTTC. It codes for CASSLGTGRYEQYF.

Only one count was recorded for this clone. The chain is built from TRBV15 and TRBJ2-3; TRBD1 matches 8 bases. V gave up 6 bases and J gave up 0 bases; unmatched junction bases: 5. CDR1 is LNHNV, CDR2 YYDKDF, per germline (reference sequence). The CDR3 extends over 15 amino acids. The DNA of the CDR3 is TGTGCCACCAGTTACAGGGGGGTAAGCACAGATACGCAGTATTTT. This encodes CATSYRGVSTDTQYF.

The chain joins TRBV27 to TRBJ2-4; 10 nucleotides align to TRBD2. CDR1 MNHEY and CDR2 SMNVEV come from the germline V gene (reference sequence). This CDR3 has 17 residues. V was pared by 3 bases and J by 1 base, with 6 bases of the junction left unmatched. This CDR3 reads CASSLRAGGPAKNIQYF. CDR3 in DNA: TGTGCCAGCAGTTTGCGAGCGGGGGGGCCGGCCAAAAACATTCAGTACTTC.

The rearrangement links TRBV27 to TRBJ1-6; the D gene is possibly TRBD1 (6 bases). Trimming removed 8 bases from V and 7 bases from J, with 21 bases in between. This CDR3 has 16 residues. In germline, CDR1 is MNHEY, CDR2 SMNVEV (reference sequence). CDR3 loop: CASCPLGTKKNSPLHF. In DNA, the CDR3 is TGTGCCAGCTGCCCTTTGGGGACAAAAAAAAATTCACCCCTCCACTTT.

The CDR3 DNA follows: TGTGCCAGCAGTGGGGCTCCCGGGACACCCGAAGCTTTCTTT. It specifies CASSGAPGTPEAFF. The chain carries TRBV2 and TRBJ1-1, with a possible D match to TRBD1 (6 bases). V gave up 4 bases and J gave up 8 bases, with 17 bases separating them. The CDR3 runs to 14 residues. Germline V lookup: CDR1 SNHLY, CDR2 FYNNEI.

The V call is TRBV7-9, the J call TRBJ2-7, with 11 bases matching TRBD2. Germline trimming cut 2 bases from V and 0 bases from J; bases unmatched to any gene: 3. From germline, CDR1 is SEHNR and CDR2 FQNEAQ (reference sequence). The CDR3 totals 16 residues. CDR3 in DNA: TGTGCCAGCAGCTTACCGACTAGCGGGATCTCCTACGAGCAGTACTTC. This sequence encodes CASSLPTSGISYEQYF. The entire variable domain, with the rest obtained from reference TRBV7-9 and TRBJ2-7, is as follows: DTGVSQNPRHKITKRGQNVTFRCDPISEHNRLYWYRQTLGQGPEFLTYFQNEAQLEKSRLLSDRFSAERPKGSFSTLEIQRTEQGDSAMYLCASSLPTSGISYEQYFGPGTRLTVT.

This chain joins TRBV7-2 and TRBJ1-2, with D perhaps matching TRBD1 (5 bases). This CDR3 is built from 16 residues. V lost 3 bases to trimming and J lost 6 bases, with 20 bases between them. The V gene's germline CDR1 is SGHTA and CDR2 FQGNSA. The CDR3: CASSFRRRATEDGYTF. The DNA for the CDR3 is TGTGCCAGCAGCTTTCGAAGGCGCGCGACAGAGGATGGCTACACCTTC.

The genes are TRBV15 and TRBJ2-1; weak D call: TRBD1 (5 bases). Germline CDR1 is LNHNV and CDR2 is YYDKDF (reference sequence). The CDR3 is 15 amino acids. Trimming took off 0 bases at V and 7 bases at J, with 13 bases between the two ends. DNA of the CDR3: TGTGCCACCAGCAGAGATGGGCAGGGTGTAAATGAGCAGTTCTTC. This translates into CATSRDGQGVNEQFF.

Worth noting for this clone: The sample has other DNA sequences that encode this CDR3 too. The chain couples TRBV5-4 to TRBJ1-1, with no clear D. Deletions cut 4 bases from V and 2 bases from J, with 9 bases between. From germline, CDR1 is SGHNT and CDR2 YYREEE (reference sequence). CDR3 length: 13 amino acids. CDR3 sequence reads: CASSPQLNTEAFF. CDR3 coding DNA: TGTGCCAGCAGCCCACAGCTAAACACTGAAGCTTTCTTT.

For this clone: Its ends do not fully match the called genes, so a read error is possible. The chain joins TRBV2 to TRBJ2-3; TRBD2 agrees at 7 bases. This CDR3 region has 14 residues. Germline lookup yields CDR1 SNHLY and CDR2 FYNNEI. The CDR3 sequence is CASGERGHTDTQYF. CDR3 nucleotide sequence: TGTGCCAGCGGTGAGCGGGGCCACACAGATACGCAGTATTTT.

V is TRBV5-1 and J is TRBJ1-1, with D hard to call. The V end was cut by 1 base, the J end by 6 bases, with 19 bases between. Per the germline V gene, CDR1 is SGHRS and CDR2 is YFSETQ. The CDR3 extends over 16 amino acids. The DNA for the CDR3 is TGCGCCAGCAGCTTGTTAGGCAGTGGCGGTTTTTCTGAAGCTTTCTTT. It translates to CASSLLGSGGFSEAFF.

The chain uses TRBV4-1 and TRBJ1-2; 9 nucleotides match TRBD1. There are 16 residues in the CDR3. The V gene end was trimmed by 4 bases and the J gene end by 2 bases; junction bases not matched to a gene: 8. Germline CDR1 and CDR2: MGHRA and YSYEKL. CDR3 in DNA: TGCGCCAGCAGCCTTGTGACCGGGACAGGGAACTATGGCTACACCTTC. Translation: CASSLVTGTGNYGYTF.

V gene TRBV5-1 combines with J gene TRBJ2-7; 9 bases align to TRBD1. The CDR3 is made up of 16 amino acids. Germline assignment: CDR1 SGHRS and CDR2 YFSETQ. V was pared by 0 bases and J by 3 bases, with 7 bases of the junction left unmatched. The CDR3 bases are TGCGCCAGCAGCTTGGGGGACAGGGAAGGCAGCTACGAGCAGTACTTC. It translates to CASSLGDREGSYEQYF. Looking up the rest from reference TRBV5-1 and TRBJ2-7 gives the full variable domain: KAGVTQTPRYLIKTRGQQVTLSCSPISGHRSVSWYQQTPGQGLQFLFEYFSETQRNKGNFPGRFSGRQFSNSRSEMNVSTLELGDSALYLCASSLGDREGSYEQYFGPGTRLTVT.

Remarks on this clone: At one end the junction does not follow the germline gene, possibly because of a read error. The sample contains more than one DNA sequence encoding this CDR3. The chain uses TRBV27 and TRBJ1-2; unclear D gene. The CDR3 runs to 13 residues. Germline CDR1 is MNHEY and CDR2 is SMNVEV (reference sequence). CDR3 in amino acids: CASSLRENYGYTF. CDR3 DNA sequence: TGTGCCAGTAGTTTGCGGGAGAACTATGGCTACACCTTC.